This T cell receptor (beta chain) was identified during a study of CD8+CD57+ T cells in acquired aplastic anemia. Study background: Each DNA sample taken from sorted CD4+ and CD8+ cells came to approximately 3 ug on average.

Using genomic DNA as the template, TCR beta VDJ and CDR3 profiling was carried out. TCRdb ran MiXCR on the reads and lists one entry per CDR3 protein. The repertoire includes 120,000 or so distinct CDR3 sequences, almost 40% of them detected once, and 2.6% sits in the top ten. The germline CDR1 and CDR2 sequences are SGHAT and FQDESV (reference sequence). The CDR3 consists of 15 residues. With 2 bases removed from V and 1 base from J, the gap between germline ends came to 9 bases. Of note for this clonotype: Its antigen is as yet unknown.

Study-level results: CD8+ Simpson's diversity did not differ significantly between patients and controls. Researchers report that twenty-nine CD8+ CDR3 sequences appeared in both patients and controls.

Previously, flow cytometry had revealed CD8+CD57+ cell expansion in the patients chosen for sequencing. The enrolled patients all had severe acquired aplastic anemia. The chain is built from TRBV11-1 and TRBJ2-1, with D unresolved. Input material: sorted CD4+, CD8+, or CD8+CD57+ T cells (not recorded which) from PBMCs. The clonotype originates from a human donor with aplastic anemia. The CDR3 coding sequence is TGTGCCAGCAGCTTACTGGACGGATCCTACAATGAGCAGTTCTTC. Protein sequence: CASSLLDGSYNEQFF.